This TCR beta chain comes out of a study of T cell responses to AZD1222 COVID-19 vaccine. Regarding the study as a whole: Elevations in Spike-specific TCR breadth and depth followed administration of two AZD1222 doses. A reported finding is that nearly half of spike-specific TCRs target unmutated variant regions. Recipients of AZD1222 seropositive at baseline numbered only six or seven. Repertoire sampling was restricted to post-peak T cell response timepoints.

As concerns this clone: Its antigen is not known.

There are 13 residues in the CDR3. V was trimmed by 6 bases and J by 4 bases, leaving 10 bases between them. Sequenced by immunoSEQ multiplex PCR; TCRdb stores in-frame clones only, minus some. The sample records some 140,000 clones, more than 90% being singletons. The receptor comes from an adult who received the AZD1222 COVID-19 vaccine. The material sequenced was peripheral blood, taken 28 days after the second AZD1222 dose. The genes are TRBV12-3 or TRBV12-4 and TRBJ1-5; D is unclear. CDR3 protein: CASSIRLNQPQHF. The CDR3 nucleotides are TGTGCCAGCAGCATCCGGTTGAATCAGCCCCAGCATTTT.